This entry describes one T cell receptor (beta chain). The specificity of this receptor is unknown. No qualities accompany the bases; no much larger clone lies one base away. This record comes from a study of blood T cell repertoires in COVID-19 (dated by TCRdb to about 2020). Turning to the overall study: The collaborator samples originated in the United States, Italy and Spain and spanned the acute and convalescent phases of COVID-19. A freely available public database, intended as a resource for researchers studying the immune response to SARS-CoV-2, is where the repertoires were released. Where available, HLA class I and class II types were obtained from metadata supplied by the sample provider rather than from assay-based typing. A de-identified subject ID, COVID-19 status, age in years and sex were almost always included in the sample metadata. Subjects who had been exposed to COVID-19, were actively infected with it, or had recovered from it provided the deeply sampled blood TCRbeta repertoires that made up the dataset. The samples were drawn from the first 160 participants of the ongoing ImmuneRACE study and from 950 to 1,500 subjects provided by 6 global collaborators. The prospective study material was composed of cDNA or gDNA derived from T cells, B-cell-depleted T cells, or PBMCs.

V gives up 5 bases and J gives up 2 bases, and the segment between their germline ends measures 8 bases. CDR1 and CDR2 are drawn from the germline V gene: SGHTS, YDEGEE. From its cysteine to its phenylalanine, the CDR3 spans 12 amino acids. The only DNA kept is the CDR3, 36 bases in frame from the first base. The immunoSEQ Assay, a bias-controlled multiplex PCR, was used to amplify TCRbeta CDR3 regions from genomic DNA. In the source study's methods: Within the assay, amplification of reference gene primers was used to estimate how many nucleated cells each sample contained. To quantify the absolute abundance of each unique TCRbeta CDR3 rearrangement, sequence reads were collapsed and filtered. For each sample, productive Simpson clonality was calculated as the square root of Simpson's diversity index across productive rearrangements. The immuneACCESS repertoire file appears here via TCRdb, limited to in-frame rearrangements. These files lack a portion of the clones; in checked studies, under half of the deficit traces to unresolved V genes, and the cause of the others is not known. The V and J calls and clone size come from that table; D and trimming were worked out from the DNA. The sample profile shows about 120,000 clones; about 89% of them were found once. Under 20% of the sample belongs to the ten largest clones.

Collaborating institutions collected whole blood in K2EDTA tubes following their own protocols. For TCRbeta analysis, collaborator samples were shipped as frozen whole blood, as isolated PBMCs, or as DNA extracted from either sample type. Results the study describes overall, beyond this receptor: How much clinical and demographic metadata was included differed by source and by participant, and the metadata was provided uncurated.

The V gene is TRBV5-8 and the J gene is TRBJ2-7, with TRBD1 as a weak D call on 5 bases. The sequencing sample was made of peripheral blood. This clonotype originated in a human donor with acute or convalescent COVID-19. The donor label of this sample is uncertain. The CDR3 region reads CASRDNTYEQYF. The nucleotide sequence is given as TGTGCCAGCAGGGACAACACCTACGAGCAGTACTTC.